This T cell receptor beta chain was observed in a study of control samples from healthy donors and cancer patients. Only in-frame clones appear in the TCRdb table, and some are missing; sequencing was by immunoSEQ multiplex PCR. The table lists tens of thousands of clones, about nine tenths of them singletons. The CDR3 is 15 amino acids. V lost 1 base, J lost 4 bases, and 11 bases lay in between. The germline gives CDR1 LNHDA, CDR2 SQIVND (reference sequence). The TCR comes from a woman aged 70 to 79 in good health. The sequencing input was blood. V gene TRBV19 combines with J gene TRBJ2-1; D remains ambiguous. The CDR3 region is CASSIAHTLYNEQFF. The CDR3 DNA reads TGTGCCAGTAGTATAGCCCACACCTTGTACAATGAGCAGTTCTTC.